The 18 T cell receptor beta chains listed next were all sequenced from one sample in a study of blood T cell repertoires in COVID-19. Produced via immunoSEQ multiplex PCR; TCRdb's table is partial and in-frame only. In the table there are some 260,000 clones, 75% to 90% of which are singletons. The sample was PBMCs or T cells enriched from blood (not recorded which). The receptors here all came from a woman in her 30s with acute COVID-19.

The CDR3 sequence: CASSLSAIDWQYF. The CDR3 DNA sequence: TGTGCCAGCAGCTTGTCTGCGATCGACTGGCAGTACTTC. The chain links TRBV28 to TRBJ2-7; the D is unclear. The CDR3 is 13 amino acids. V lost 6 bases to trimming and J lost 9 bases, with 18 bases between them. The germline V gene encodes CDR1 MDHEN and CDR2 SYDVKM. Full variable domain (remainder filled in from reference TRBV28 and TRBJ2-7): DVKVTQSSRYLVKRTGEKVFLECVQDMDHENMFWYRQDPGLGLRLIYFSYDVKMKEKGDIPEGYSVSREKKERFSLILESASTNQTSMYLCASSLSAIDWQYFGPGTRLTVT.

V gene TRBV24-1 combines with J gene TRBJ2-7, with TRBD2 matching over 8 bases. Losses at the gene ends were 3 bases for V and 2 bases for J; bases not matched to a gene: 8. Germline V gene data show CDR1 as KGHDR and CDR2 as SFDVKD. CDR3 length: 16 amino acids. The CDR3 sequence is CATSDPPGRGAYEQYF. The CDR3 DNA reads TGTGCCACCAGTGATCCCCCCGGGAGGGGGGCCTACGAGCAGTACTTC.

The gene calls are TRBV5-4 and TRBJ2-3, with TRBD1 matching 10 bases. The V gene's germline CDR1 is SGHNT and CDR2 YYREEE (reference sequence). After removal of 3 bases from V and 2 bases from J, the junction contained 6 bases not matched to a gene. The CDR3 runs to 16 residues. The CDR3 bases are TGTGCCAGCAGCTCCGGACAGGGGGGTCTCACAGATACGCAGTATTTT. It specifies CASSSGQGGLTDTQYF.

The chain combines TRBV20-1 with TRBJ1-5; unclear D gene. CDR1 is DFQATT, CDR2 SNEGSKA, per germline (reference sequence). Trimming pared 3 bases from V and 3 bases from J, leaving 15 bases between. CDR3 length: 15 amino acids. In DNA form, the CDR3 reads TGCAGTGCTAGTGGCACGGCGGGCACCAATCAGCCCCAGCATTTT. Translating it yields CSASGTAGTNQPQHF.

The table lists this clone with a count of one. This chain connects TRBV18 to TRBJ2-7; 8 bases align to TRBD1. After removal of 0 bases from V and 7 bases from J, the junction contained 11 bases not matched to a gene. CDR1 is KGHSH, CDR2 LQKENI, per germline. This CDR3 has 16 amino acids. CDR3: CASSPPIDRGRGEQYF. Here the CDR3 DNA reads TGTGCCAGCTCACCACCGATAGACAGGGGCCGTGGGGAGCAGTACTTC.

This sequence joins TRBV6-5 and TRBJ1-2; the match to TRBD1 covers 8 bases. Germline-derived CDR1 and CDR2 are MNHEY and SVGAGI. CDR3 length: 16 amino acids. V shed 2 bases and J 1 base; nucleotides not matched to a gene: 6. The CDR3 DNA is TGTGCCAGCAGTTACCTCGGGACAGGACTTAACTATGGCTACACCTTC. It encodes CASSYLGTGLNYGYTF.

The chain recombines TRBV5-1 with TRBJ2-3; 7 bases are shared with TRBD1. This CDR3 has 14 residues. Trimming removed 4 bases from V and 2 bases from J; junction bases left unmatched: 4. Germline V gives CDR1 SGHRS, CDR2 YFSETQ. CDR3 residues: CASSTGQPTDTQYF. DNA of the CDR3: TGCGCCAGCAGCACGGGACAGCCCACAGATACGCAGTATTTT.

V and J are TRBV28 and TRBJ1-5, with a possible D match to TRBD1 (5 bases). V lost 7 bases and J lost 5, with 15 bases in between. Germline V CDR1 and CDR2: MDHEN, SYDVKM. This CDR3 has 14 amino acids. In DNA, the CDR3 is TGTGCCAGCACCAAGGACCAGGGCTATCAGCCCCAGCATTTT. Residues: CASTKDQGYQPQHF.

This clone appeared a few times. This chain links TRBV19 with TRBJ2-1; 7 positions match TRBD1. The CDR3 consists of 15 residues. CDR1 and CDR2 (germline): LNHDA, SQIVND (reference sequence). With V trimmed by 10 bases and J by 0 bases, 9 bases remained unmatched. The CDR3 nucleotides read TGTGCCACCACTCCGGACAGGAGCTCCTACAATGAGCAGTTCTTC. It yields the protein CATTPDRSSYNEQFF.

CDR3 sequence (DNA): TGTGCCAGCACCATAGCGGGAAGGAACACCGGGGAGCTGTTTTTT. It translates to CASTIAGRNTGELFF. The rearrangement joins TRBV25-1 to TRBJ2-2, with TRBD2 identical over 8 bases. V dropped 7 bases and J dropped 1; count of bases not matched to a gene: 5. This CDR3 is 15 amino acids long. The germline V gene encodes CDR1 MGHDK and CDR2 SYGVNS.

The rearrangement uses TRBV7-9 and TRBJ1-2, with 9 bases identical to TRBD1. Germline V gives CDR1 SEHNR, CDR2 FQNEAQ (reference sequence). The CDR3 covers 14 residues. Trimming took 1 base from V and 7 from J; bases not matched to a gene: 4. The CDR3 region has the DNA TGTGCCAGCAGCTTAGACAGGGGGCACGGTGGCTACACCTTC. Protein: CASSLDRGHGGYTF.

This chain uses TRBV7-6 with TRBJ1-2; no firm D call. Trimming left V 0 bases short and J 5 bases short, with 10 bases between. Germline values: CDR1 SGHVS, CDR2 FNYEAQ. The CDR3 spans 14 residues. The CDR3 DNA reads as TGTGCCAGCAGCTTAGCGAGGACTGGGTATGGCTACACCTTC. It encodes CASSLARTGYGYTF.

The chain recombines TRBV2 with TRBJ2-1, with D tentatively TRBD1 (6 bases). CDR1 is SNHLY and CDR2 is FYNNEI in the germline V gene. This CDR3 comprises 14 residues. V gave up 3 bases and J gave up 4 bases, with 10 bases separating them. The CDR3 sequence: CASSDGQLYNEQFF. The CDR3 coding sequence is TGTGCCAGCAGTGATGGACAGCTATACAATGAGCAGTTCTTC.

This clone has a single count. CDR3 protein: CASSPGPSGKLEQFF. The CDR3 DNA sequence: TGTGCCAGCAGCCCAGGTCCTAGCGGGAAACTTGAGCAGTTCTTC. The V gene is TRBV7-9, the J gene TRBJ2-1; the match to TRBD2 covers 9 bases. This CDR3 has 15 amino acids. The junction had 11 bases not matched to a gene; V was cut back by 5 bases and J by 9 bases. Per the germline V gene, CDR1 is SEHNR and CDR2 is FQNEAQ (reference sequence). Based on the CDR3 plus reference TRBV7-9 and TRBJ2-1, the full variable domain is DTGVSQNPRHKITKRGQNVTFRCDPISEHNRLYWYRQTLGQGPEFLTYFQNEAQLEKSRLLSDRFSAERPKGSFSTLEIQRTEQGDSAMYLCASSPGPSGKLEQFFGPGTRLTVL.

The J gene is TRBJ2-3, the V gene TRBV29-1; 7 nucleotides line up with TRBD2. Unmatched junction bases numbered 19, after V lost 7 bases and J lost 0 bases. The CDR3 has 18 amino acids. Germline values: CDR1 SQVTM, CDR2 ANQGSEA. The CDR3 sequence: CSADGVEASGASTDTQYF. The CDR3 DNA reads TGCAGCGCTGACGGGGTAGAGGCTAGCGGTGCTAGCACAGATACGCAGTATTTT.

The rearrangement joins TRBV2 to TRBJ1-6, with 8 positions matching TRBD1. The germline gives CDR1 SNHLY, CDR2 FYNNEI. V dropped 6 bases and J dropped 8; count of bases not matched to a gene: 6. The CDR3 runs to 14 residues. CDR3: CASRPDRVDSPLHF. The CDR3 DNA follows: TGTGCCAGCAGGCCGGACAGGGTTGATTCACCCCTCCACTTT.

V usage is TRBV9 and J usage is TRBJ1-1; D call uncertain. With 0 bases removed from V and 8 bases from J, the gap between germline ends came to 11 bases. This CDR3 comprises 13 residues. CDR1 and CDR2 (germline): SGDLS, YYNGEE. The CDR3 coding sequence is TGTGCCAGCAGCGTAGTAACAGAAAGGGAAGCTTTCTTT. Translation gives CASSVVTEREAFF.

This chain connects TRBV19 to TRBJ2-5; TRBD2 agrees at 10 bases. The CDR3 spans 17 residues. Looked up from germline, CDR1 is LNHDA and CDR2 is SQIVND (reference sequence). J gave up 1 base and V 5 bases, and 10 bases lay outside the gene matches. CDR3 protein: CASSPRQRGGLQETQYF. Here the CDR3 DNA reads TGTGCCAGTAGTCCGCGTCAGCGGGGGGGGCTCCAAGAGACCCAGTACTTC.